This T cell receptor beta chain was found in a study of a mutant IDH1 vaccine in newly diagnosed glioma. Study information: Most had both radiotherapy and temozolomide beforehand; others had only one.

The assay was immunoSEQ multiplex PCR, and TCRdb's table has in-frame clones only and misses some. The table shows fewer than 45,000 clones, with roughly 80% occurring only once. Germline V gene sequence: CDR1 GTSNPN, CDR2 SVGIG (reference sequence). V lost 3 bases, J lost 5 bases, and 13 bases stayed unmatched. The CDR3 covers 16 residues. Turning to this clone: Its specificity is not known.

Specified time point: week 47, end of study. Each dose of the vaccine consisted of 300 ug of mutant IDH1 20-mer peptide, with topical imiquimod. This rearrangement joins TRBV30 to TRBJ2-5; TRBD1 matches 9 bases. The sample here was PBMCs, taken from a glioma patient whose treatment included an IDH1 peptide vaccine. The receptor was derived from a man aged 18 to 29 with glioma. Some clones in this sample may be carry-over from other donors' samples. The CDR3 coding sequence is TGTGCCTGGAGACCAGGGACAGGGTCGAGTCTCGAGACCCAGTACTTC. Protein sequence: CAWRPGTGSSLETQYF.